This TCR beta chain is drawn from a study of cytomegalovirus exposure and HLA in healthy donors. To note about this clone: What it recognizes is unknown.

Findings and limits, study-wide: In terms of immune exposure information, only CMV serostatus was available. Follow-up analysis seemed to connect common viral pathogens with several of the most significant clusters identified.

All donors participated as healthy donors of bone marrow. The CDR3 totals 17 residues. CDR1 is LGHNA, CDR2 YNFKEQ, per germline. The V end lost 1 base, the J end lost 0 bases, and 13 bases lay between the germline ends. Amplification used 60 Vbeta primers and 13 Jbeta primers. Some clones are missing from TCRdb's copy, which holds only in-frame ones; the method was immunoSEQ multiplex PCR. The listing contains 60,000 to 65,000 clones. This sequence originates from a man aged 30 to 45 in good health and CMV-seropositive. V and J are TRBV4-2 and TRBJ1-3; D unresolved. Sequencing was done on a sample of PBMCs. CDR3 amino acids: CASSQAPRSDSGNTIYF. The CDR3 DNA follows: TGTGCCAGCAGCCAAGCCCCAAGGAGTGACTCTGGAAACACCATATATTTT.